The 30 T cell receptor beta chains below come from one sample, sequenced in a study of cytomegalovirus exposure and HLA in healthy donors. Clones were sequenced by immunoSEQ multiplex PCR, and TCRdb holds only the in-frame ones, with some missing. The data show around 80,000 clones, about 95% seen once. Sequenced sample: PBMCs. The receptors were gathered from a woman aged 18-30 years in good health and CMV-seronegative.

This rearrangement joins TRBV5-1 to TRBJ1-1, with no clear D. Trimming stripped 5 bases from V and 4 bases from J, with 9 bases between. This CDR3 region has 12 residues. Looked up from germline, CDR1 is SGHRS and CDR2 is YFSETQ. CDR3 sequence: CASRAGGTEAFF. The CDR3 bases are TGCGCCAGCAGGGCGGGTGGCACTGAAGCTTTCTTT.

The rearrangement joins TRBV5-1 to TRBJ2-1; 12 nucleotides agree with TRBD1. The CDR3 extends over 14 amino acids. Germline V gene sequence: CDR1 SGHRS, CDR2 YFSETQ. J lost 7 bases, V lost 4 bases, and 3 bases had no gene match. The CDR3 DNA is TGCGCCAGCAGCGGGACAGGGGGCGAGAATGAGCAGTTCTTC. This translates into CASSGTGGENEQFF.

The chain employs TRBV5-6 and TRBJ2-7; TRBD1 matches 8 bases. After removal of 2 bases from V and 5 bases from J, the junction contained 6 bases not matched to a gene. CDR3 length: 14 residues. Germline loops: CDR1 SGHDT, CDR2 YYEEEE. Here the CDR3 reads CASSFLDRVNEQYF. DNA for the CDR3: TGTGCCAGCAGCTTTTTGGACAGGGTCAACGAGCAGTACTTC.

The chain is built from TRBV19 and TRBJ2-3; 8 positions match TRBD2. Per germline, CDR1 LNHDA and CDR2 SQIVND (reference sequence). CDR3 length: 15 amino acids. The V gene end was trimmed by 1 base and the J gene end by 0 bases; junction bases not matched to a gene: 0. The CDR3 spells CASSIASGSTDTQYF. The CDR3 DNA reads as TGTGCCAGTAGTATAGCTAGCGGGAGCACAGATACGCAGTATTTT. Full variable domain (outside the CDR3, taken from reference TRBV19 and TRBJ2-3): DGGITQSPKYLFRKEGQNVTLSCEQNLNHDAMYWYRQDPGQGLRLIYYSQIVNDFQKGDIAEGYSVSREKKESFPLTVTSAQKNPTAFYLCASSIASGSTDTQYFGPGTRLTVL.

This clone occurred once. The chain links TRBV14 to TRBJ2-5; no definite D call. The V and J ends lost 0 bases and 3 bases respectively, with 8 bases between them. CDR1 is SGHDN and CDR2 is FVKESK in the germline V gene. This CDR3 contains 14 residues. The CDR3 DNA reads TGTGCCAGCAGCCAAGAGGCAGAGGAAGAGACCCAGTACTTC. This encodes CASSQEAEEETQYF.

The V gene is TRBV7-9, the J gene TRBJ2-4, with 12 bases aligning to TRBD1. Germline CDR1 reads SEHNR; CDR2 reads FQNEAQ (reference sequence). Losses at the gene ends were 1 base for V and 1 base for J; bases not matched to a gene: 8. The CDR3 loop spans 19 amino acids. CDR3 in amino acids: CASSLERDRGRLAKNIQYF. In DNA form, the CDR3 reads TGTGCCAGCAGCTTAGAAAGGGACAGGGGGCGATTGGCCAAAAACATTCAGTACTTC. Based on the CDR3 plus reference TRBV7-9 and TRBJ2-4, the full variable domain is DTGVSQNPRHKITKRGQNVTFRCDPISEHNRLYWYRQTLGQGPEFLTYFQNEAQLEKSRLLSDRFSAERPKGSFSTLEIQRTEQGDSAMYLCASSLERDRGRLAKNIQYFGAGTRLSVL.

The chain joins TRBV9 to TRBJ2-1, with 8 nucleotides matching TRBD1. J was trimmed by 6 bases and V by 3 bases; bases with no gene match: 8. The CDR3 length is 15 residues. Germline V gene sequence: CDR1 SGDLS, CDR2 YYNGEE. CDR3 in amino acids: CASSAHGQGGNEQFF. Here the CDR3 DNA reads TGTGCCAGCAGCGCACATGGACAGGGTGGCAATGAGCAGTTCTTC.

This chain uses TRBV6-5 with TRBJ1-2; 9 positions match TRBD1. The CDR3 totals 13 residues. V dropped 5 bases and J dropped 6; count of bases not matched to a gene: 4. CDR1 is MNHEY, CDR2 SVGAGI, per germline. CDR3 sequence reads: CASSDRDRDGYTF. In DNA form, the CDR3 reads TGTGCCAGCAGTGACCGGGACAGGGATGGCTACACCTTC.

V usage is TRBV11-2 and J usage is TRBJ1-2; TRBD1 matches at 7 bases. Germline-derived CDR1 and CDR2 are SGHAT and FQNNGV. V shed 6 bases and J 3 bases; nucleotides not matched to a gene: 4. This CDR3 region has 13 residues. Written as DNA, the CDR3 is TGTGCCAGCAGGAAAACAGGGGACTATGGCTACACCTTC. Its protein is CASRKTGDYGYTF.

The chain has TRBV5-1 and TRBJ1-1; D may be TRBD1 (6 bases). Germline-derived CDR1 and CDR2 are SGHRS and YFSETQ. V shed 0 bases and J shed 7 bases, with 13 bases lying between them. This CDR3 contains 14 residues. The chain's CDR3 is CASSLGPGAGEAFF. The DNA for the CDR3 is TGCGCCAGCAGCTTGGGACCAGGGGCCGGTGAAGCTTTCTTT. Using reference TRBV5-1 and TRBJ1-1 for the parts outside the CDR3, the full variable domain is KAGVTQTPRYLIKTRGQQVTLSCSPISGHRSVSWYQQTPGQGLQFLFEYFSETQRNKGNFPGRFSGRQFSNSRSEMNVSTLELGDSALYLCASSLGPGAGEAFFGQGTRLTVV.

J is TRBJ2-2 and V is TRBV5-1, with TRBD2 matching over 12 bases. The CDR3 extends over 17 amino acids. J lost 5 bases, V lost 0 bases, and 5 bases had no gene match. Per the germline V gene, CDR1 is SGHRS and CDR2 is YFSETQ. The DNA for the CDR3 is TGCGCCAGCAGCTTGGGGACTAGCGGGACTGATACCGGGGAGCTGTTTTTT. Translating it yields CASSLGTSGTDTGELFF.

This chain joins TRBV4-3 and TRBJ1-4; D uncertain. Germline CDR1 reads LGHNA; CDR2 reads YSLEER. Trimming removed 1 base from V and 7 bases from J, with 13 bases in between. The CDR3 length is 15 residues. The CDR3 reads CASSQVEEGGEKLFF. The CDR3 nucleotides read TGCGCCAGCAGCCAAGTTGAGGAAGGAGGTGAAAAACTGTTTTTT.

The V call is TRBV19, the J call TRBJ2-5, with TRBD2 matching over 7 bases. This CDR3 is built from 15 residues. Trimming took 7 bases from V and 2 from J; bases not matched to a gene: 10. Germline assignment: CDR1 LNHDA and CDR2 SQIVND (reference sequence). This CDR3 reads CASKRAGAVQETQYF. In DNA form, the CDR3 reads TGTGCCAGTAAGCGGGCGGGAGCTGTTCAAGAGACCCAGTACTTC.

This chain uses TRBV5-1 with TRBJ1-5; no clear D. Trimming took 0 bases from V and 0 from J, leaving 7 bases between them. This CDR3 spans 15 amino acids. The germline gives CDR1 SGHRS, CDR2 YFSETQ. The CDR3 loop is CASSLVGDSNQPQHF. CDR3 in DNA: TGCGCCAGCAGCTTGGTGGGAGATAGCAATCAGCCCCAGCATTTT.

CDR3: CASRSGTSGGYSYNEQFF. The CDR3 DNA reads as TGTGCCAGCAGATCCGGGACTAGCGGGGGGTACTCCTACAATGAGCAGTTCTTC. This chain links TRBV27 with TRBJ2-1; 15 bases fit TRBD2. The germline V gene has CDR1 MNHEY and CDR2 SMNVEV (reference sequence). V lost 6 bases, J lost 0 bases, and 6 bases stayed unmatched. This CDR3 contains 18 residues.

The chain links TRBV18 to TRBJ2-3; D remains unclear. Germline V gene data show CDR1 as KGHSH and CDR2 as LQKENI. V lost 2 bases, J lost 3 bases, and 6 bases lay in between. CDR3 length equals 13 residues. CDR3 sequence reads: CASSPIVTDTQYF. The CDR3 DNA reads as TGTGCCAGCTCACCAATCGTGACAGATACGCAGTATTTT.

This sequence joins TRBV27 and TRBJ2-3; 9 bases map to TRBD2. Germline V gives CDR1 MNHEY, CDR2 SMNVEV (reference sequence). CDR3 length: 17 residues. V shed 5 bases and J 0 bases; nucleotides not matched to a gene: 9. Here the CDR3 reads CASSRRGGRSSTDTQYF. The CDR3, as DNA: TGTGCCAGCAGTCGGCGGGGGGGGCGATCTAGCACAGATACGCAGTATTTT.

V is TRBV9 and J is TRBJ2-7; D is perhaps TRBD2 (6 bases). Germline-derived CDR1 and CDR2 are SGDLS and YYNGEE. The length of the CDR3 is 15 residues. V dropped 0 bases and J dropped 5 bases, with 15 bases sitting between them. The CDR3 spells CASSVDSGRPHEQYF. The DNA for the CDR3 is TGTGCCAGCAGCGTAGATTCCGGGAGACCCCACGAGCAGTACTTC.

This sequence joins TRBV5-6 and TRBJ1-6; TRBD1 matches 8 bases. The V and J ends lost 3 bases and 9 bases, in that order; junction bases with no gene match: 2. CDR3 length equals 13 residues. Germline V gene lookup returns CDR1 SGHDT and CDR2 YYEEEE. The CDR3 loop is CASSSTGASPLHF. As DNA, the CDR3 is TGTGCCAGCAGCTCGACAGGGGCTTCACCCCTCCACTTT.

This CDR3 reads CASRGTGSNQPQHF. In nucleotides, the CDR3 is TGTGCCAGCAGAGGGACAGGTAGCAATCAGCCCCAGCATTTT. This chain links TRBV19 with TRBJ1-5, with 8 bases matching TRBD1. The germline gives CDR1 LNHDA, CDR2 SQIVND (reference sequence). Germline trimming cut 9 bases from V and 0 bases from J; bases unmatched to any gene: 4. The CDR3 is 14 amino acids.

CDR3: CASSPPGQPQHF. CDR3 nucleotides: TGTGCCAGCAGTCCCCCAGGACAGCCCCAGCATTTT. The gene calls are TRBV27 and TRBJ1-5; D gene unclear. CDR3 size: 12 residues. Deletions cut 5 bases from V and 7 bases from J, with 9 bases between. Germline V CDR1 and CDR2: MNHEY, SMNVEV (reference sequence).

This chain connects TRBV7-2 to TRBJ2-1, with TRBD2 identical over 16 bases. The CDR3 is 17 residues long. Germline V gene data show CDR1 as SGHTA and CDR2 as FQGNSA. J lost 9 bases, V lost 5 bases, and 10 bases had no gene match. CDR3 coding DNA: TGTGCCAGCAGCCCGAGGGTGGGACTAGCGGGGGGGCGTGAGCAGTTCTTC. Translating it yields CASSPRVGLAGGREQFF.

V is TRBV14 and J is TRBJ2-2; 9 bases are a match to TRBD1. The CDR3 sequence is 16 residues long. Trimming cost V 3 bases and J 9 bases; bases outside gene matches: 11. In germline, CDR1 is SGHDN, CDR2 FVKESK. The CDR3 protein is CASSHFRDRVNRELFF. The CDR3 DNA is TGTGCCAGCAGCCACTTCCGGGACAGGGTCAACCGGGAGCTGTTTTTT.

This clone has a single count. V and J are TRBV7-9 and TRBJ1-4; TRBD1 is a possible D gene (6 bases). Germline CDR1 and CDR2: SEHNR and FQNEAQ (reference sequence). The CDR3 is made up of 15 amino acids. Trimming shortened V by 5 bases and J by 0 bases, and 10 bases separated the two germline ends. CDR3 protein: CASSEQGSTNEKLFF. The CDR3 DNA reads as TGTGCCAGCAGCGAGCAGGGGTCAACTAATGAAAAACTGTTTTTT.

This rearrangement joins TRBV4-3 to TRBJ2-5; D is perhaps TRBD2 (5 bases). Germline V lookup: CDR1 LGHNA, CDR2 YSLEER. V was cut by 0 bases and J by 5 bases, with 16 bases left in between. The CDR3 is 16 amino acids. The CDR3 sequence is CASSQDMAARRETQYF. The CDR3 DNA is TGCGCCAGCAGCCAAGACATGGCGGCACGGAGGGAGACCCAGTACTTC.

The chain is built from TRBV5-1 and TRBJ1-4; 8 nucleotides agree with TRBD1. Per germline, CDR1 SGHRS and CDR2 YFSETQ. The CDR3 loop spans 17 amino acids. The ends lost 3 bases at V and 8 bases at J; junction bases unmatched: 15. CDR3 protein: CASSSGQGSPSWEKLFF. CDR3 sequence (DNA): TGCGCCAGCAGCTCCGGACAGGGCTCCCCCTCCTGGGAAAAACTGTTTTTT. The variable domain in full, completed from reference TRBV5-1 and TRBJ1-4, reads KAGVTQTPRYLIKTRGQQVTLSCSPISGHRSVSWYQQTPGQGLQFLFEYFSETQRNKGNFPGRFSGRQFSNSRSEMNVSTLELGDSALYLCASSSGQGSPSWEKLFFGSGTQLSVL.

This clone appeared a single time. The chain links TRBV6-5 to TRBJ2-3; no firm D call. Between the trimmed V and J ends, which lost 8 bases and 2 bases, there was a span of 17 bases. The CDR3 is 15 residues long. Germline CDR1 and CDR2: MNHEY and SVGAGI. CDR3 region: CASSATASPTDTQYF. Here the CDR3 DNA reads TGTGCCAGCTCTGCGACGGCTAGTCCCACAGATACGCAGTATTTT.

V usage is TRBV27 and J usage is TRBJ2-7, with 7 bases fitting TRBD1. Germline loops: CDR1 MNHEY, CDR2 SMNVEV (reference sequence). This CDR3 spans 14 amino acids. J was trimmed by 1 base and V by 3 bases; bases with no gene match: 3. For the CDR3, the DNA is TGTGCCAGCAGTTTGAAACAGGGGTCCTACGAGCAGTACTTC. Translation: CASSLKQGSYEQYF.

The CDR3 DNA reads as TGTGCCAGCAGCTGCGGGACTCCTTATAGCAATCAGCCCCAGCATTTT. Encoded protein: CASSCGTPYSNQPQHF. The gene calls are TRBV7-8 and TRBJ1-5; D possibly corresponds to TRBD1 (5 bases). V was clipped by 4 bases and J by 0 bases, with 13 bases between them. Germline values: CDR1 SGHVS, CDR2 FQNEAQ. The CDR3 length is 16 residues.

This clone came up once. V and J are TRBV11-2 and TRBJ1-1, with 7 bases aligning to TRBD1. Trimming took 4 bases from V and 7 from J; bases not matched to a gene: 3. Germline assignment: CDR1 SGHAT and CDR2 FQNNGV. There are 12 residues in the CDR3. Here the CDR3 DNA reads TGTGCCAGCAGCTCACAGGGGTATGAAGCTTTCTTT. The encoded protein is CASSSQGYEAFF. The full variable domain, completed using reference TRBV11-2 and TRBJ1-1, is EAGVAQSPRYKIIEKRQSVAFWCNPISGHATLYWYQQILGQGPKLLIQFQNNGVVDDSQLPKDRFSAERLKGVDSTLKIQPAKLEDSAVYLCASSSQGYEAFFGQGTRLTVV.